One and the same sample provided the 4 T cell receptor beta chains below, sequenced in a study of T and B cells in COVID-19 patients. Multiplex PCR with BIOMED2 TRB-A/B primer pools amplified TRB rearrangements. Each CDR3 protein gets one entry after TCRdb re-called the multiplex PCR reads with MiXCR. This sample has tens of thousands of distinct CDR3 sequences, with 29% found just once. TRB was amplified from about 250-500 ng of blood genomic DNA. Source material: blood. Receptor source: a human donor who had recovered from COVID-19.

This clonotype was seen a handful of times. J is TRBJ2-1 and V is TRBV24-1, with 10 bases aligning to TRBD2. Trimming removed 4 bases from V and 5 bases from J; junction bases left unmatched: 4. This CDR3 has 15 residues. CDR1 and CDR2 from the germline V gene are KGHDR and SFDVKD. The CDR3 DNA reads as TGTGCCACCAGTGAGCGTAGCGGGAGGAACAATGAGCAGTTCTTC. As protein: CATSERSGRNNEQFF.

This chain uses TRBV12-3 or TRBV12-4 with TRBJ2-5, with 10 bases matching TRBD2. V was clipped by 6 bases and J by 3 bases; unmatched bases: 10. The CDR3 contains 16 residues. CDR3: CASRRSGGAGKETQYF. CDR3 sequence (DNA): TGTGCCAGCAGAAGAAGCGGGGGGGCCGGAAAAGAGACCCAGTACTTC.

This rearrangement joins TRBV20-1 to TRBJ1-1, with D unresolved. This CDR3 has 11 amino acids. Germline loops: CDR1 DFQATT, CDR2 SNEGSKA (reference sequence). V shed 4 bases and J shed 5 bases, with 8 bases lying between them. CDR3 DNA: TGCAGTGCTAAAGGGAGGACTGAAGCTTTCTTT. Its translation is CSAKGRTEAFF.

Within the sample, this clonotype is medium-sized. This chain links TRBV30 with TRBJ2-3; the match to TRBD2 covers 11 bases. Germline CDR1 is GTSNPN and CDR2 is SVGIG (reference sequence). This CDR3 region has 18 residues. Unmatched junction bases numbered 14, after V lost 2 bases and J lost 4 bases. The CDR3: CAWSRLAGQGGTPDTQYF. DNA of the CDR3: TGTGCCTGGAGTAGACTAGCGGGACAAGGGGGCACACCAGATACGCAGTATTTT.